This note documents a single T cell receptor (beta chain) sequence. Trimming shortened V by 1 base and J by 4 bases, and 14 bases separated the two germline ends. In germline, CDR1 is SGHNT, CDR2 YYREEE (reference sequence). The length of the CDR3 is 15 residues. The sample belongs to a study of blood T cell repertoires in COVID-19. Study summary: Specimens from acute and convalescent COVID-19 originated in the United States, Italy and Spain.

Generated by immunoSEQ multiplex PCR, the TCRdb table keeps only in-frame clones and is missing some. Of around 50,000 clones in the sample, 70% to 85% were seen once. Specimen: PBMCs or T cells enriched from blood (not recorded which). The source of this sequence is a woman between 50 and 59 years old with acute COVID-19. The chain combines TRBV5-4 with TRBJ1-1, with D unclear. CDR3: CASSLPLREGTEAFF. Written as DNA, the CDR3 is TGTGCCAGCAGCTTGCCCCTCCGGGAGGGCACTGAAGCTTTCTTT. The entire variable domain, with the rest obtained from reference TRBV5-4 and TRBJ1-1, is as follows: ETGVTQSPTHLIKTRGQQVTLRCSSQSGHNTVSWYQQALGQGPQFIFQYYREEENGRGNFPPRFSGLQFPNYSSELNVNALELDDSALYLCASSLPLREGTEAFFGQGTRLTVV.